Listed here are 23 T cell receptor beta chains from one sample, sequenced in a study of Graves' ophthalmopathy and Graves' hyperthyroidism. For repertoire sequencing, the TCR beta CDR3 regions were amplified from RNA transcripts. First-round RT-PCR with HTBI primers preceded a second-round multiplex PCR. TCRdb processed the multiplex PCR reads anew with MiXCR; each CDR3 protein has one entry. The sample lists 360,000 or so distinct CDR3 sequences; around 18% were seen once. Sequencing was done on a sample of peripheral blood. Receptors were obtained from a woman under 30 with Graves' ophthalmopathy.

Many counts were recorded for this clonotype. This chain uses TRBV11-1 with TRBJ2-2, with D maybe TRBD1 (6 bases). V shed 5 bases and J shed 5 bases, with 24 bases lying between them. The germline CDR1 and CDR2 sequences are SGHAT and FQDESV (reference sequence). The CDR3 has 18 amino acids. CDR3 in amino acids: CASSPPTGRSGRTGELFF. CDR3 bases: TGTGCCAGCAGCCCACCGACAGGAAGGTCTGGTCGGACCGGGGAGCTGTTTTTT.

This clonotype was observed many times. V and J are TRBV15 and TRBJ2-7, with 9 bases lining up with TRBD2. This CDR3 has 16 residues. The J segment lost 6 bases and the V segment lost 3 bases, leaving 12 bases of the junction unmatched. Germline V gives CDR1 LNHNV, CDR2 YYDKDF (reference sequence). The CDR3 DNA is TGTGCCACCAGCAGGGGGGGGGGACTAGCCTCCGCCGAGCAGTACTTC. It yields the protein CATSRGGGLASAEQYF.

Ten or more counts support this clonotype. The rearrangement joins TRBV10-3 to TRBJ2-7; D gene unclear. This CDR3 contains 14 residues. V was pared by 0 bases and J by 2 bases, with 8 bases between. Germline assignment: CDR1 ENHRY and CDR2 SYGVKD. CDR3 amino acids: CAISESASTYEQYF. The CDR3, as DNA: TGTGCCATCAGTGAGTCGGCGAGTACCTACGAGCAGTACTTC.

This clonotype has ten or more counts. The chain has TRBV11-2 and TRBJ1-4; 9 bases line up with TRBD1. The ends lost 4 bases at V and 7 bases at J; junction bases unmatched: 10. The length of the CDR3 is 16 residues. From germline, CDR1 is SGHAT and CDR2 FQNNGV. CDR3 nucleotide sequence: TGTGCCAGCAGCTCACCTTACAGGGGGCTAGGTGAAAAACTGTTTTTT. It encodes CASSSPYRGLGEKLFF. The complete variable domain, with remaining parts taken from reference TRBV11-2 and TRBJ1-4, reads EAGVAQSPRYKIIEKRQSVAFWCNPISGHATLYWYQQILGQGPKLLIQFQNNGVVDDSQLPKDRFSAERLKGVDSTLKIQPAKLEDSAVYLCASSSPYRGLGEKLFFGSGTQLSVL.

This clonotype was seen ten or more times. The V call is TRBV20-1, the J call TRBJ1-1; no clear D gene. V gave up 6 bases and J gave up 7 bases, with 12 bases separating them. CDR3 length: 11 amino acids. Germline CDR1 and CDR2: DFQATT and SNEGSKA (reference sequence). Here the CDR3 reads CSAHLKGEAFF. DNA of the CDR3: TGCAGTGCCCACCTCAAGGGTGAAGCTTTCTTT.

The chain combines TRBV14 with TRBJ2-7; TRBD1 is a possible D gene (6 bases). Trimming took off 3 bases at V and 1 base at J, with 19 bases between the two ends. From germline, CDR1 is SGHDN and CDR2 FVKESK. This CDR3 region has 17 residues. CDR3 nucleotide sequence: TGTGCCAGCAGCCAGACCAACCGGGACACGCGGTCCTACGAGCAGTACTTC. Translating it yields CASSQTNRDTRSYEQYF.

This clonotype occurred a few times. This sequence joins TRBV12-3 or TRBV12-4 and TRBJ2-5; 9 positions agree with TRBD1. There are 15 residues in the CDR3. Trimming removed 4 bases from V and 5 bases from J; junction bases left unmatched: 8. DNA of the CDR3: TGTGCCAGCAGTTCAAACAGGGGGCGGTGGGAGACCCAGTACTTC. Translating gives CASSSNRGRWETQYF.

The chain is built from TRBV28 and TRBJ2-5; perhaps TRBD1 as D (5 bases). CDR3 size: 17 residues. Germline V gene lookup returns CDR1 MDHEN and CDR2 SYDVKM. The ends were cut back, 1 base at V and 7 bases at J, with 22 bases in the middle. For the CDR3, the DNA is TGTGCCAGCAGTTTATTCCTAGGTCAGGGCGGAATCGGGACCCAGTACTTC. It codes for CASSLFLGQGGIGTQYF. Using reference TRBV28 and TRBJ2-5 for the parts outside the CDR3, the full variable domain is DVKVTQSSRYLVKRTGEKVFLECVQDMDHENMFWYRQDPGLGLRLIYFSYDVKMKEKGDIPEGYSVSREKKERFSLILESASTNQTSMYLCASSLFLGQGGIGTQYFGPGTRLLVL.

This clonotype was counted at least ten times. V and J are TRBV24-1 and TRBJ1-1; possible D gene TRBD1, 6 bases. CDR1 is KGHDR, CDR2 SFDVKD, per germline. Trimming pared 9 bases from V and 4 bases from J, leaving 14 bases between. CDR3 size: 13 residues. This chain's CDR3 is CATRPRGSTEAFF. The CDR3 DNA reads TGTGCCACCCGGCCGAGGGGGAGCACTGAAGCTTTCTTT.

This clonotype was found many times. This rearrangement joins TRBV30 to TRBJ2-7; TRBD1 aligns across 8 bases. There are 15 residues in the CDR3. Germline CDR1 is GTSNPN and CDR2 is SVGIG (reference sequence). J gave up 4 bases and V 1 base, and 9 bases lay outside the gene matches. CDR3 DNA: TGTGCCTGGAGTGGAGGCCAGGGGGCTTTTTACGAGCAGTACTTC. Protein: CAWSGGQGAFYEQYF.

This clonotype was seen many times. The rearrangement links TRBV5-1 to TRBJ2-2; D possibly corresponds to TRBD1 (5 bases). Germline V gives CDR1 SGHRS, CDR2 YFSETQ. V lost 1 base, J lost 7 bases, and 11 bases lay in between. This CDR3 comprises 14 residues. The CDR3 loop reads CASSLQGSIGELFF. The DNA of the CDR3 is TGCGCCAGCAGCTTGCAGGGTTCCATCGGGGAGCTGTTTTTT.

This clonotype was detected many times. This chain links TRBV14 with TRBJ2-5; tentative D call: TRBD2 (6 bases). In germline, CDR1 is SGHDN, CDR2 FVKESK. V was shortened by 3 bases and J by 5 bases, with 25 bases between the two germline ends. The CDR3 is made up of 18 amino acids. The CDR3 spells CASSQSETGLVGGETQYF. The CDR3, as DNA: TGTGCCAGCAGCCAGTCGGAAACGGGACTCGTGGGTGGGGAGACCCAGTACTTC.

This clonotype was observed many times. The V gene is TRBV28, the J gene TRBJ1-5; D is unresolved. CDR3 length: 14 residues. V was shortened by 6 bases and J by 1 base, with 10 bases between the two germline ends. CDR1 is MDHEN and CDR2 is SYDVKM in the germline V gene. The CDR3 spells CASSERGSNQPQHF. In DNA form, the CDR3 reads TGTGCCAGCAGCGAACGGGGAAGCAATCAGCCCCAGCATTTT. Full variable domain (missing parts from reference TRBV28 and TRBJ1-5): DVKVTQSSRYLVKRTGEKVFLECVQDMDHENMFWYRQDPGLGLRLIYFSYDVKMKEKGDIPEGYSVSREKKERFSLILESASTNQTSMYLCASSERGSNQPQHFGDGTRLSIL.

The chain employs TRBV12-3 or TRBV12-4 and TRBJ1-5; D remains ambiguous. Trimming stripped 5 bases from V and 7 bases from J, with 12 bases between. This CDR3 spans 13 amino acids. In DNA, the CDR3 is TGTGCCAGCAGTGCGGCCGGAAACCAGCCCCAGCATTTT. Translation gives CASSAAGNQPQHF.

At least ten counts were recorded for this clonotype. The chain has TRBV9 and TRBJ2-5, with D perhaps matching TRBD1 or TRBD2 (5 bases each). Germline loops: CDR1 SGDLS, CDR2 YYNGEE. This CDR3 comprises 14 residues. V shed 2 bases and J shed 5 bases, with 13 bases lying between them. The CDR3 nucleotides read TGTGCCAGCAGCGTTGAGGGGATTTTGGAGACCCAGTACTTC. Its protein is CASSVEGILETQYF.

V usage is TRBV6-5 and J usage is TRBJ2-7, with D hard to call. The germline CDR1 and CDR2 sequences are MNHEY and SVGAGI. CDR3 length: 12 amino acids. V dropped 8 bases and J dropped 6 bases, with 14 bases sitting between them. This CDR3 is CASELTGLEQYF. CDR3 bases: TGTGCCAGCGAGCTTACGGGTCTCGAGCAGTACTTC.

This chain joins TRBV6-2 or TRBV6-3 and TRBJ2-7; D gene uncertain. CDR1 and CDR2 (germline): MNHEY, SVGEGT. There are 14 residues in the CDR3. Trimming left V 6 bases short and J 6 bases short, with 18 bases between. As DNA, the CDR3 is TGTGCCAGCAGGGACCGGTTCCCCCCGGGCGAGCAGTACTTC. It specifies CASRDRFPPGEQYF.

This clonotype has a single count. This chain links TRBV12-3 or TRBV12-4 with TRBJ1-2; 11 bases map to TRBD1. V lost 5 bases, J lost 3 bases, and 5 bases stayed unmatched. CDR3 length: 15 residues. In DNA form, the CDR3 reads TGTGCCAGCAGTCCCGGGACAGGGGGGCACTATGGCTACACCTTC. Protein: CASSPGTGGHYGYTF.

Ten or more counts support this clonotype. The chain uses TRBV6-2 or TRBV6-3 and TRBJ2-7, with D uncertain. The CDR3 runs 11 residues. Trimming pared 4 bases from V and 5 bases from J, leaving 6 bases between. CDR1 and CDR2 (germline): MNHEY, SVGEGT. CDR3: CASSLIHEQYF. CDR3 DNA: TGTGCCAGCAGTTTAATCCACGAGCAGTACTTC.

Ten or more counts support this clonotype. The CDR3 DNA sequence: TGTGCCTGGAGTTCTTTAGCGGGGGCCTCTGGGGCCAACGTCCTGACTTTC. The encoded protein is CAWSSLAGASGANVLTF. The gene calls are TRBV30 and TRBJ2-6, with 9 bases aligning to TRBD2. From germline, CDR1 is GTSNPN and CDR2 SVGIG (reference sequence). There are 17 residues in the CDR3. V dropped 2 bases and J dropped 0; count of bases not matched to a gene: 5. Full variable domain (missing parts from reference TRBV30 and TRBJ2-6): SQTIHQWPATLVQPVGSPLSLECTVEGTSNPNLYWYRQAAGRGLQLLFYSVGIGQISSEVPQNLSASRPQDRQFILSSKKLLLSDSGFYLCAWSSLAGASGANVLTFGAGSRLTVL.

This clonotype was observed at least ten times. The V call is TRBV6-2 or TRBV6-3, the J call TRBJ1-5; D is unclear. V dropped 6 bases and J dropped 2 bases, with 17 bases sitting between them. The CDR3 sequence is 16 residues long. The V gene's germline CDR1 is MNHEY and CDR2 SVGEGT. The CDR3 DNA sequence: TGTGCCAGCAGATTCGCCGGACGTTGGGGCAATCAGCCCCAGCATTTT. It is translated as CASRFAGRWGNQPQHF.

This clonotype was seen a few times. This chain uses TRBV24-1 with TRBJ2-3, with a weak D call TRBD2 (5 bases). Between the trimmed V and J ends, which lost 4 bases and 2 bases, there was a span of 21 bases. The CDR3 is 18 residues long. Germline V gene sequence: CDR1 KGHDR, CDR2 SFDVKD. For the CDR3, the DNA is TGTGCCACCAGTGAAGGCGCGAGCGGTCGACTTACCACAGATACGCAGTATTTT. This codes for CATSEGASGRLTTDTQYF.

The rearrangement links TRBV6-1 to TRBJ1-5, with D unresolved. The CDR3 is 13 residues long. Between the trimmed V and J ends, which lost 7 bases and 3 bases, there was a span of 10 bases. Germline CDR1 reads MNHNS; CDR2 reads SASEGT. CDR3 coding DNA: TGTGCCAGCAATGGATGGCCCAATCAGCCCCAGCATTTT. Its protein product is CASNGWPNQPQHF.